This paragraph reports one TCR beta chain. J lost 9 bases, V lost 2 bases, and 6 bases had no gene match. Germline lookup yields CDR1 LNHDA and CDR2 SQIVND (reference sequence). This CDR3 spans 13 amino acids. This specimen belongs to a study of blood T cell repertoires in COVID-19. On the study more broadly: Samples of COVID-19 (acute and convalescent) were obtained from the United States, Italy and Spain.

TCRdb's copy holds only in-frame clones and misses some; the assay was immunoSEQ multiplex PCR. Of some 180,000 clones in the sample, about 79% are singletons; the top ten hold approximately 13%. The V call is TRBV19, the J call TRBJ2-7; 8 bases align to TRBD1. This receptor was identified in a human donor in a cohort sampled during active COVID-19. Sequencing was performed on peripheral blood. The CDR3: CASSITTTGAQYF. As DNA, the CDR3 is TGTGCCAGTAGTATAACCACGACAGGGGCGCAGTACTTC.